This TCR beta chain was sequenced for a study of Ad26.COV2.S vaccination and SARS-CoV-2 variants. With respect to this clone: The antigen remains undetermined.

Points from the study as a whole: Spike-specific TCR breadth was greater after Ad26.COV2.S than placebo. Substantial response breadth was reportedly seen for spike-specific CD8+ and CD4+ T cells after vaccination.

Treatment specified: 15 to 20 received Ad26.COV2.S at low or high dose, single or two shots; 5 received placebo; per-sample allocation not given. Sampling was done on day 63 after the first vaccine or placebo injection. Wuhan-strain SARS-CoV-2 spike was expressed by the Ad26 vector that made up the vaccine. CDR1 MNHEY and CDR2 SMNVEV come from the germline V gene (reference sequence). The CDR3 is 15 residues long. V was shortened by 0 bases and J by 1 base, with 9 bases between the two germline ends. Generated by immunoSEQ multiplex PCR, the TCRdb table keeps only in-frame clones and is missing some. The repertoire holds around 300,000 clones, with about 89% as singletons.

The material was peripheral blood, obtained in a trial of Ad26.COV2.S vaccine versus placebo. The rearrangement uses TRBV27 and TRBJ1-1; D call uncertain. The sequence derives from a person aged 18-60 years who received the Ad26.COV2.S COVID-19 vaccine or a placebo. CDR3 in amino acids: CASSLSAGRNTEAFF. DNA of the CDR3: TGTGCCAGCAGTTTATCTGCAGGACGGAACACTGAAGCTTTCTTT.